This TCR beta chain stems from a study of blood T cell repertoires in COVID-19. Clinical history as reported by participants underpinned cohort assignment. Original processing methods: Counts of nucleated cells, estimated from reference gene primer amplification, were obtained. Sequenced by immunoSEQ multiplex PCR; TCRdb stores in-frame clones only, minus some. V, J and clone size are those of that table, while D and trimming were read from the DNA. Among roughly 400,000 clones listed, over 75% were seen once. V lost 8 bases and J 6 bases, leaving 22 bases between the germline ends. The CDR3 is 15 amino acids. Germline V gene lookup returns CDR1 MNHNY and CDR2 SVGAGI (reference sequence).

The TCR was taken from a woman aged 18-29 years who had been exposed to COVID-19. The rearrangement links TRBV6-6 to TRBJ1-2; D is perhaps TRBD1 (6 bases). Sequenced material: PBMCs or T cells enriched from blood (not recorded which). The CDR3 here is CASRTPGVEWNGYTF. The CDR3 bases are TGTGCCAGCCGCACTCCAGGGGTCGAGTGGAATGGCTACACCTTC.